The clone carrying this T cell receptor (beta chain) has only one observation. Its antigen is undetermined. The data were obtained in a study of post-analysis software for immune sequencing data. The authors incorporated unique molecular identifiers into the TCR beta cDNA libraries. Each CDR3 protein gets one entry after TCRdb re-called the PCR reads with MiXCR. This sample has some 260,000 distinct CDR3 sequences; less than 40% occur once, and the top ten carry under 5.5%. Study-level findings and limits: Higher frequency in patients than in controls was seen for roughly five TRBV segments, with TRBV5-6, TRBV5-1 and TRBV20-1 among them.

This CDR3 contains 14 residues. V was clipped by 2 bases and J by 3 bases, with 11 bases between them. The specimen was blood. This chain uses TRBV12-3 or TRBV12-4 with TRBJ2-7; D uncertain. The TCR sequence derives from a girl aged 10-17 years with multiple sclerosis. CDR3 sequence: CASSLTIYVYEQYF. In DNA, the CDR3 is TGTGCCAGCAGTTTAACAATTTACGTCTACGAGCAGTACTTC.